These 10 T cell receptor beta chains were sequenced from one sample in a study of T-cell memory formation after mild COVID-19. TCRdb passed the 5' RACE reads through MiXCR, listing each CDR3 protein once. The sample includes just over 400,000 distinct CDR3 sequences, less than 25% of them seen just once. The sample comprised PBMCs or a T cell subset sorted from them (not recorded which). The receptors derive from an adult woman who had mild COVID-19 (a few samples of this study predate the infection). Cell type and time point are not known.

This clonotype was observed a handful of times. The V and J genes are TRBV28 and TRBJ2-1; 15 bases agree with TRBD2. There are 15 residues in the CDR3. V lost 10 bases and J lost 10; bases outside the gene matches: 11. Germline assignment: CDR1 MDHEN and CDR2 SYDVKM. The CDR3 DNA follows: TGTGCCACCATCTTGGGGACTAGCGGGGGGCTAGAGCAGTTCTTC. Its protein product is CATILGTSGGLEQFF.

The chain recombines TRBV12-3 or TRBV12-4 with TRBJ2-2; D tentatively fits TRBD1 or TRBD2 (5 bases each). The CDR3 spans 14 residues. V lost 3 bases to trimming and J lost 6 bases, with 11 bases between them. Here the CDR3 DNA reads TGTGCCAGCAGTTTGGATACGGGGCCCGGGGAGCTGTTTTTT. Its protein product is CASSLDTGPGELFF.

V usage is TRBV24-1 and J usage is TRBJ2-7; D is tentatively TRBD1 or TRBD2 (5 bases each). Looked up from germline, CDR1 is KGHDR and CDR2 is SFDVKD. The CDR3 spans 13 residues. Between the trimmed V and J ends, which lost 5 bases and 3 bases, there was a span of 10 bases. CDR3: CATSGGEFYEQYF. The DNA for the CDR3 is TGTGCCACCAGTGGAGGGGAATTCTACGAGCAGTACTTC.

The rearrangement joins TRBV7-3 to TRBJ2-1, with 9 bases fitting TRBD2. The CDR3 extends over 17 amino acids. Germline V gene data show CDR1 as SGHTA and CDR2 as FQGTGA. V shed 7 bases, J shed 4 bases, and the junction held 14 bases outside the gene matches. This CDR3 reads CASMRGAGGRGYNEQFF. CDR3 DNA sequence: TGTGCCAGCATGAGGGGAGCGGGAGGTAGGGGATACAATGAGCAGTTCTTC.

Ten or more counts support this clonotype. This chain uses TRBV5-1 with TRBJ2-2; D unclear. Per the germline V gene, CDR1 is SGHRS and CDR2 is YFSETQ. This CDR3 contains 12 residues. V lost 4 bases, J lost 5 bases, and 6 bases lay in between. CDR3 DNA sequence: TGCGCCAGCAGCCCACCGACCGGGGAGCTGTTTTTT. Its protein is CASSPPTGELFF.

DNA of the CDR3: TGTGCCAGCAGCACATGGGACAGCTCAGCCCAAGAGACCCAGTACTTC. It translates to CASSTWDSSAQETQYF. The chain is built from TRBV5-6 and TRBJ2-5; 7 nucleotides line up with TRBD1. The J segment lost 1 base and the V segment lost 4 bases, leaving 10 bases of the junction unmatched. The germline V gene encodes CDR1 SGHDT and CDR2 YYEEEE. This CDR3 comprises 16 residues. Combining the CDR3 with reference TRBV5-6 and TRBJ2-5 gives the whole variable domain DAGVTQSPTHLIKTRGQQVTLRCSPKSGHDTVSWYQQALGQGPQFIFQYYEEEERQRGNFPDRFSGHQFPNYSSELNVNALLLGDSALYLCASSTWDSSAQETQYFGPGTRLLVL.

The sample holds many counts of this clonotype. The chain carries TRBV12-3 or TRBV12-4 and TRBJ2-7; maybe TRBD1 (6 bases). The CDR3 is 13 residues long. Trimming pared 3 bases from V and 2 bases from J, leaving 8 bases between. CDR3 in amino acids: CASSFGQTYEQYF. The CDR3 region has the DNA TGTGCCAGCAGTTTCGGACAGACCTACGAGCAGTACTTC.

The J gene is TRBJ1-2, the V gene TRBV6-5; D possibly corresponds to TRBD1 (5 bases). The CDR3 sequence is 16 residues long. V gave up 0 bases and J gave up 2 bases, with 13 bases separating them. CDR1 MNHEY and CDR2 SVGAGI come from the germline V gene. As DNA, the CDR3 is TGTGCCAGCAGTTACTCGAGGGGCAGAGTGAACTATGGCTACACCTTC. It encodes CASSYSRGRVNYGYTF.

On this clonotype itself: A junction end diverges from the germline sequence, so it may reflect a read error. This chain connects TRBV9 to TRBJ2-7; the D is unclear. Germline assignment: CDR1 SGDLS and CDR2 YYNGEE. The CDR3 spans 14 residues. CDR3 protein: CSSSVECESYEQYF. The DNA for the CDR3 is TGTTCCAGCAGCGTAGAGTGTGAATCCTACGAGCAGTACTTC. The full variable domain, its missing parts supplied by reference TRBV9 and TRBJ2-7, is DSGVTQTPKHLITATGQRVTLRCSPRSGDLSVYWYQQSLDQGLQFLIQYYNGEERAKGNILERFSAQQFPDLHSELNLSSLELGDSALYFCSSSVECESYEQYFGPGTRLTVT.

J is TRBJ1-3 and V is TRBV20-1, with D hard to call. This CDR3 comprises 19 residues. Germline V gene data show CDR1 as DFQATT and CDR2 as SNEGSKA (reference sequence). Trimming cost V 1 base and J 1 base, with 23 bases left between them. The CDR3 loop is CSARVLSTPYRTSGNTIYF. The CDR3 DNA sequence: TGCAGTGCTAGAGTGTTAAGCACCCCATATAGAACGTCTGGAAACACCATATATTTT.